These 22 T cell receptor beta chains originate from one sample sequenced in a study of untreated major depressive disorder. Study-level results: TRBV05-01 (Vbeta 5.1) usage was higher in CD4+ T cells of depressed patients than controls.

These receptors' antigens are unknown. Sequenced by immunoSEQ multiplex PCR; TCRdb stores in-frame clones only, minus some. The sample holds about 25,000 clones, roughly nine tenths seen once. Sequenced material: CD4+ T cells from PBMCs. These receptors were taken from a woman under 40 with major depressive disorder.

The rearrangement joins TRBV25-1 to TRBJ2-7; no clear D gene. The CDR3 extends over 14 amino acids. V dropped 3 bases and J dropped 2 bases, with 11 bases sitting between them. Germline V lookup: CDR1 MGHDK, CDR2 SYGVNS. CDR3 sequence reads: CASSDMSIPYEQYF. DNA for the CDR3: TGTGCCAGCAGTGACATGTCAATACCCTACGAGCAGTACTTC.

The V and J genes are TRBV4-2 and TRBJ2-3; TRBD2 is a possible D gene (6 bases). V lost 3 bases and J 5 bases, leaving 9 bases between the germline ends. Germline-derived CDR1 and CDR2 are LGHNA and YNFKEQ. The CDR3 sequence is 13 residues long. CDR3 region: CASSQGGVDTQYF. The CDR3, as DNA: TGTGCCAGCAGCCAGGGGGGTGTAGATACGCAGTATTTT.

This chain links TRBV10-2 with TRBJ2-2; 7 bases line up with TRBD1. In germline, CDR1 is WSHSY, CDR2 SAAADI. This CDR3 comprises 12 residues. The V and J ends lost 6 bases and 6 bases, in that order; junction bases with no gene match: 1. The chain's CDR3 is CASSDRAGELFF. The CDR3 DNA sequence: TGCGCCAGCAGCGACAGGGCCGGGGAGCTGTTTTTT.

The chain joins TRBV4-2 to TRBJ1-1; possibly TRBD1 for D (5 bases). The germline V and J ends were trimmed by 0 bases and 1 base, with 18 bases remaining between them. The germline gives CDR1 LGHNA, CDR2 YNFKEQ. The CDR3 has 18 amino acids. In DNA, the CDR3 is TGTGCCAGCAGCCAAGAATGGGGGTTTTGGTCACAGAACACTGAAGCTTTCTTT. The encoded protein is CASSQEWGFWSQNTEAFF.

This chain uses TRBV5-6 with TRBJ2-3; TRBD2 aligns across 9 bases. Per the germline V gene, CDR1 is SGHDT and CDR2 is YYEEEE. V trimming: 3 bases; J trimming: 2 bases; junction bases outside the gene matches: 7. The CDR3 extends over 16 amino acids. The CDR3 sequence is CASSSVAGANTDTQYF. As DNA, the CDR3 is TGTGCCAGCAGCTCTGTAGCGGGGGCTAACACAGATACGCAGTATTTT. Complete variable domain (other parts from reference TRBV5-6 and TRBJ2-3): DAGVTQSPTHLIKTRGQQVTLRCSPKSGHDTVSWYQQALGQGPQFIFQYYEEEERQRGNFPDRFSGHQFPNYSSELNVNALLLGDSALYLCASSSVAGANTDTQYFGPGTRLTVL.

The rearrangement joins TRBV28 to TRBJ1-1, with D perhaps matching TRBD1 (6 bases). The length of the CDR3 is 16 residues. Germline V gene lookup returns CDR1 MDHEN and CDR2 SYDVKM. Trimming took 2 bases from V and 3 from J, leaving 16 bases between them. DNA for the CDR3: TGTGCCAGCAGTTTAGCTTTCGGGGGCGCGGACACTGAAGCTTTCTTT. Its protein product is CASSLAFGGADTEAFF. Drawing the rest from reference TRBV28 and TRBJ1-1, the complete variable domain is DVKVTQSSRYLVKRTGEKVFLECVQDMDHENMFWYRQDPGLGLRLIYFSYDVKMKEKGDIPEGYSVSREKKERFSLILESASTNQTSMYLCASSLAFGGADTEAFFGQGTRLTVV.

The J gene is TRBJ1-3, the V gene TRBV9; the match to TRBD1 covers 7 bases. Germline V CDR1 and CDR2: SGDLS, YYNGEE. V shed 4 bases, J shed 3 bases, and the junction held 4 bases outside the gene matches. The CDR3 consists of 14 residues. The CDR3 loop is CASSLWDSGNTIYF. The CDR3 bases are TGTGCCAGCAGCCTTTGGGACAGTGGAAACACCATATATTTT.

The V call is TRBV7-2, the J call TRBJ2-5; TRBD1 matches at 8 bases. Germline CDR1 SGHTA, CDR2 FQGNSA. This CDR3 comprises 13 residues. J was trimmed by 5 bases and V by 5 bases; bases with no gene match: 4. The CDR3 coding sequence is TGTGCCAGCAGCACAGGGGGATTGGAGACCCAGTACTTC. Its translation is CASSTGGLETQYF.

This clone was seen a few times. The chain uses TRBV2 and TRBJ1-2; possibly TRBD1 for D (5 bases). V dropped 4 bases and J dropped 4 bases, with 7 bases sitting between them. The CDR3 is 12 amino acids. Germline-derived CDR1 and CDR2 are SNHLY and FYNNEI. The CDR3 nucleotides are TGTGCCAGCAGTGCGACAGCCTATGGCTACACCTTC. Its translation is CASSATAYGYTF.

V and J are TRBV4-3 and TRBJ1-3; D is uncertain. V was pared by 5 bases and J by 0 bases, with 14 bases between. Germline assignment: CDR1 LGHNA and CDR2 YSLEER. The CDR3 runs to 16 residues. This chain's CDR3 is CASSSSARYSGNTIYF. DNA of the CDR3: TGCGCCAGCAGCTCTTCCGCCAGGTACTCTGGAAACACCATATATTTT.

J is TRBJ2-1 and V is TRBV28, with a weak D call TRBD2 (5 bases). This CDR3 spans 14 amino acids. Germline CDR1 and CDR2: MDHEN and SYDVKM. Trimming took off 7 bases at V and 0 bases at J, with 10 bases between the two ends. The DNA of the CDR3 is TGTGCCAGCAAAGGCGGGCCCTCCTACAATGAGCAGTTCTTC. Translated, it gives CASKGGPSYNEQFF.

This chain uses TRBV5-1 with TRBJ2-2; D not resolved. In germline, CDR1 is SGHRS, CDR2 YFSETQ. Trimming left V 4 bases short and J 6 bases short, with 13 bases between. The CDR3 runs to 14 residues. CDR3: CASSTRGPSGELFF. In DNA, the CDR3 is TGCGCCAGCAGCACAAGAGGCCCGTCCGGGGAGCTGTTTTTT.

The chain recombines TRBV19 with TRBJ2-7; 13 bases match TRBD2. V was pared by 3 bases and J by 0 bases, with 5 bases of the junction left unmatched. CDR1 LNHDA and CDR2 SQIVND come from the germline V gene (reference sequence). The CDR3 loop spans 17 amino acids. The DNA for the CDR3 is TGTGCCAGTAGTATCGCCGGACTAGCGGGGGACTCCTACGAGCAGTACTTC. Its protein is CASSIAGLAGDSYEQYF.

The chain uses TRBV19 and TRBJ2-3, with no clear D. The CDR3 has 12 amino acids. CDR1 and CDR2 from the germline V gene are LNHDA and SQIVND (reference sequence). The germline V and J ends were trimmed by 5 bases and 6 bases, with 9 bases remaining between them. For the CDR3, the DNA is TGTGCCAGTAGTGCGGAGACGGATACGCAGTATTTT. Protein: CASSAETDTQYF.

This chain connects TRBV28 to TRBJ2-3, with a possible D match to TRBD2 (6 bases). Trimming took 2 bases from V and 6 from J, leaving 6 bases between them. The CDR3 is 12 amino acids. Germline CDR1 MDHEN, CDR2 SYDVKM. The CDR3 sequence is CASSLAGDTQYF. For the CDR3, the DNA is TGTGCCAGCAGTTTAGCGGGGGATACGCAGTATTTT.

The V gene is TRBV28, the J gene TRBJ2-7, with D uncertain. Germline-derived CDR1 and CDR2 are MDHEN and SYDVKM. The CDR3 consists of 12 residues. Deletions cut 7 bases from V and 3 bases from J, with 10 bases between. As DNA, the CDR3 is TGTGCCAGCAACACGGAAATCTACGAGCAGTACTTC. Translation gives CASNTEIYEQYF.

This CDR3 reads CASSYSGRVGYTF. The CDR3 DNA sequence: TGTGCCAGCAGTTACTCTGGTAGGGTTGGCTACACCTTC. V is TRBV6-6 and J is TRBJ1-2; D not resolved. Germline V gene data show CDR1 as MNHNY and CDR2 as SVGAGI (reference sequence). V dropped 0 bases and J dropped 7 bases, with 9 bases sitting between them. This CDR3 contains 13 residues.

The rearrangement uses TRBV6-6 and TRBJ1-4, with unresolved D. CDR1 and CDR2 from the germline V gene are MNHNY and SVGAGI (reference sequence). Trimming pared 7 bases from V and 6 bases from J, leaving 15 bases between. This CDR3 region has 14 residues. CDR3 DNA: TGTGCCAGCAAAATGGATATCATAGATGAAAAACTGTTTTTT. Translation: CASKMDIIDEKLFF.

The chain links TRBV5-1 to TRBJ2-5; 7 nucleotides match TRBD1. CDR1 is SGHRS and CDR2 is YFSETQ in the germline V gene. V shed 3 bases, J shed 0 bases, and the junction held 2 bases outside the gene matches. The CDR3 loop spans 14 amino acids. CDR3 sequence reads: CASSSQGNQETQYF. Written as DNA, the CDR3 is TGCGCCAGCAGCTCACAGGGGAACCAAGAGACCCAGTACTTC.

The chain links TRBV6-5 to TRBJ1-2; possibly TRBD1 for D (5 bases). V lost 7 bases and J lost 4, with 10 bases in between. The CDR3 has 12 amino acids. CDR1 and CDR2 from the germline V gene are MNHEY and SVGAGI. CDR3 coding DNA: TGTGCCAGCAAGCAGGGTCCCTATGGCTACACCTTC. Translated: CASKQGPYGYTF.

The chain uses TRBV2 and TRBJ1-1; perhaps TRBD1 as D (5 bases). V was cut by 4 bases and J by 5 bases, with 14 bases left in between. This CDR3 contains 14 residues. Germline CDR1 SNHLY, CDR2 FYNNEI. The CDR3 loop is CASSGVYQGTEAFF. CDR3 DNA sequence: TGTGCCAGCAGTGGGGTCTATCAGGGAACTGAAGCTTTCTTT.

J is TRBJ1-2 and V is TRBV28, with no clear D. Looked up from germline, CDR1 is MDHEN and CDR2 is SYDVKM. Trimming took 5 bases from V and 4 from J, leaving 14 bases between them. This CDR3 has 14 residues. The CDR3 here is CASSHSGRSYGYTF. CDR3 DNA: TGTGCCAGCAGTCATAGCGGACGGTCCTATGGCTACACCTTC.